These T cell receptor beta chains were read from a single sample in a study of blood T cell repertoires in COVID-19. This table comes from immunoSEQ multiplex PCR, and its TCRdb copy is limited to in-frame clones, with some not included. The top ten hold around 16% of the sample, which has around 250,000 clones, just over 85% seen once. Input material: PBMCs or T cells enriched from blood (not recorded which). The receptors originated from a man in his late teens or twenties who had recovered from COVID-19. CDR3s include the opening cysteine and the closing phenylalanine or tryptophan. A D gene is named only where the DNA matches it firmly. For some rows the clone size is stated as once, few or many, or as a class when expanded; others skip it.

D: NA; V: TRBV24-1; size: NA; J: TRBJ1-5; DNA: TGTGCCGTAGAACGCAGCGGAAGCAATCAGCCCCAGCATTTT; CDR3: CAVERSGSNQPQHF
D: TRBD2; V: TRBV7-7; size: few; J: TRBJ2-2; DNA: TGTGCTAGCAGCTCCGGGACTAGCGCGAACACCGGGGAGCTGTTTTTT; CDR3: CASSSGTSANTGELFF
D: TRBD2; V: TRBV27; size: NA; J: TRBJ2-3; DNA: TGTGCCAGCACCCCCGGGACTAGCGGCGCAGATACGCAGTATTTT; CDR3: CASTPGTSGADTQYF
D: TRBD2; V: TRBV3-1/TRBV3-2; size: NA; J: TRBJ2-1; DNA: TGTGCCAGCAGCCACAGCTGGGGGACTAGTTCTGGCAATGAGCAGTTCTTC; CDR3: CASSHSWGTSSGNEQFF
D: NA; V: TRBV9; size: NA; J: TRBJ2-3; DNA: TGTGCCAGCAGCGTCGGCGGGGTTGCTTCTAGCACAGATACGCAGTATTTT; CDR3: CASSVGGVASSTDTQYF
D: TRBD2; V: TRBV5-1; size: NA; J: TRBJ2-1; DNA: TGCGCCAGCAGCCCCGGGACTAGCGGGAGGCCGTTTAATGAGCAGTTCTTC; CDR3: CASSPGTSGRPFNEQFF
D: TRBD1; V: TRBV11-3; size: NA; J: TRBJ2-7; DNA: TGTGCCAGCAGCGCGGGACAGGATATCTCCTACGAGCAGTACTTC; CDR3: CASSAGQDISYEQYF
D: NA; V: TRBV27; size: NA; J: TRBJ1-6; DNA: TGTGCCAGCAGAGAACAGTATAATTCACCCCTCCACTTT; CDR3: CASREQYNSPLHF
D: NA; V: TRBV2; size: NA; J: TRBJ1-2; DNA: TGTGCCAGCAGCCGGGAGGGGGACTATGGCTACACCTTC; CDR3: CASSREGDYGYTF
D: NA; V: TRBV18; size: NA; J: TRBJ2-1; DNA: TGTGCCAGCTCACCTACACAGGAGTTTGAGCAGTTCTTC; CDR3: CASSPTQEFEQFF
D: NA; V: TRBV14; size: NA; J: TRBJ1-2; DNA: TGTGCCAGCAGCCAAGATTCCGACAGCTACTATGGCTACACCTTC; CDR3: CASSQDSDSYYGYTF
D: NA; V: TRBV5-4; size: NA; J: TRBJ1-2; DNA: TGTGCCAGCAGCCATCCAGGGGAGAGCTATGGCTACACCTTC; CDR3: CASSHPGESYGYTF
D: NA; V: TRBV5-4; size: NA; J: TRBJ2-5; DNA: TGTGCCAGCAGCTTGACAACGGGGGGCCCCGCGACCCAGTACTTC; CDR3: CASSLTTGGPATQYF
D: TRBD1; V: TRBV11-2; size: few; J: TRBJ2-7; DNA: TGTGCCAGCAGCCGGGACAGATACGAGCAGTACTTC; CDR3: CASSRDRYEQYF
D: TRBD1; V: TRBV18; size: NA; J: TRBJ1-5; DNA: TGTGCCAGCTCGCTAGGACAGGGGGCGATTCAGCCCCAGCATTTT; CDR3: CASSLGQGAIQPQHF
D: TRBD1; V: TRBV5-5; size: NA; J: TRBJ1-4; DNA: TGTGCCAGCAGCTTGGCGCAGGGGGCTAATGAAAAACTGTTTTTT; CDR3: CASSLAQGANEKLFF
D: TRBD1; V: TRBV6-9; size: NA; J: TRBJ1-2; DNA: TGTGCCAAACTGGTGGACAGGACGAAAGGCTATGGCTACACCTTC; CDR3: CAKLVDRTKGYGYTF
D: TRBD1; V: TRBV30; size: NA; J: TRBJ2-5; DNA: TGTGCCTGCGCCTCGACAGGGGGCCAAGAGACCCAGTACTTC; CDR3: CACASTGGQETQYF
D: TRBD1; V: TRBV18; size: NA; J: TRBJ1-4; DNA: TGTGCCAGCTCACCCCCCTTTATGGGACAGGGGGAAAAACTGTTTTTT; CDR3: CASSPPFMGQGEKLFF
D: NA; V: TRBV19; size: NA; J: TRBJ2-5; DNA: TGTGCCAGTAGTATAAACCAGGTAGAGACCCAGTACTTC; CDR3: CASSINQVETQYF
D: TRBD2; V: TRBV10-1; size: NA; J: TRBJ2-7; DNA: TGCGCCAGCAGTCGGGCGGGAGGGCCGTACGAGCAGTACTTC; CDR3: CASSRAGGPYEQYF
D: NA; V: TRBV18; size: few; J: TRBJ2-1; DNA: TGTGCCAGCTCACTGACGGTGGGAGATGTCAATGAGCAGTTCTTC; CDR3: CASSLTVGDVNEQFF
D: TRBD2; V: TRBV6-5; size: NA; J: TRBJ2-7; DNA: TGTGCCAGCAGTTACTCGCTAGCGGGAGCCTACGAGCAGTACTTC; CDR3: CASSYSLAGAYEQYF
D: NA; V: TRBV5-6; size: NA; J: TRBJ2-5; DNA: TGTGCCAGCAGCTTGCCTCAAGAGACCCAGTACTTC; CDR3: CASSLPQETQYF
D: NA; V: TRBV27; size: NA; J: TRBJ2-7; DNA: TGTGCCACTAGACGACAGTCGTACGAGCAGTACTTC; CDR3: CATRRQSYEQYF
D: NA; V: TRBV25-1; size: NA; J: TRBJ1-6; DNA: TGTGCCAGCAGTGATTTTGGGGCGCGAAATTCACCCCTCCACTTT; CDR3: CASSDFGARNSPLHF
D: NA; V: TRBV5-1; size: NA; J: TRBJ1-5; DNA: TGCGCCAGCAGCTTGGAGTGGGGGCTCCAGCCCCAGCATTTT; CDR3: CASSLEWGLQPQHF
D: TRBD2; V: TRBV5-4; size: NA; J: TRBJ2-7; DNA: TGTGCCAGCAGCTACAAAACGGGTAGCGGGGAGATCTACGAGCAGTACTTC; CDR3: CASSYKTGSGEIYEQYF
D: TRBD1; V: TRBV5-1; size: NA; J: TRBJ2-7; DNA: TGCGCCAGCAGCTTCCGGGACAGGGCCTACGAGCAGTACTTC; CDR3: CASSFRDRAYEQYF
D: TRBD2; V: TRBV6-5; size: NA; J: TRBJ2-2; DNA: TGTGCCAGCAAAGGACTAGCGGGAGCCGGGGAGCTGTTTTTT; CDR3: CASKGLAGAGELFF
D: TRBD1; V: TRBV10-3; size: NA; J: TRBJ2-7; DNA: TGTGCCATCAGTGGATTCGGGACAGGACAGTACTTC; CDR3: CAISGFGTGQYF
D: TRBD1; V: TRBV6-5; size: once; J: TRBJ1-3; DNA: TGTGCCAGCGGAGGGGGCACCTACTCTGGAAACACCATATATTTT; CDR3: CASGGGTYSGNTIYF
D: NA; V: TRBV5-1; size: once; J: TRBJ1-2; DNA: TGCGCCAGCAGCTCGGGGACAACAGTTAGGTATGGCTACACCTTC; CDR3: CASSSGTTVRYGYTF
D: TRBD1; V: TRBV10-3; size: NA; J: TRBJ2-7; DNA: TGTGCCATCACCCGACAGGGGACCCTCCACGACGAGCAGTACTTC; CDR3: CAITRQGTLHDEQYF
D: NA; V: TRBV12-5; size: NA; J: TRBJ2-1; DNA: TGTGCTAGTGGTTGGCCGCGGGGGCCCGTTAAAGGAGACAATGAGCAGTTCTTC; CDR3: CASGWPRGPVKGDNEQFF
D: NA; V: TRBV3-1/TRBV3-2; size: once; J: TRBJ1-5; DNA: TGTGCCAGCAGCCAAGAAGGGGGTTATCAGCCCCAGCATTTT; CDR3: CASSQEGGYQPQHF
D: NA; V: TRBV10-1; size: NA; J: TRBJ1-2; DNA: TGCGCCAGCAGTGTCATGGACAACAAATATGGCTACACCTTC; CDR3: CASSVMDNKYGYTF
D: NA; V: TRBV2; size: NA; J: TRBJ1-2; DNA: TGTGCCAGCGGAATCAGGGATGGCTACACCTTC; CDR3: CASGIRDGYTF
D: NA; V: TRBV19; size: NA; J: TRBJ2-7; DNA: TGTGCCAGTAAACTCGGGGGAACAGGAAAGCAGTACTTC; CDR3: CASKLGGTGKQYF
D: NA; V: TRBV30; size: NA; J: TRBJ2-1; DNA: TGTGCCTGGAGTGTACTCAACAATGAGCAGTTCTTC; CDR3: CAWSVLNNEQFF
D: NA; V: TRBV5-1; size: NA; J: TRBJ2-3; DNA: TGCGCCAGCAGCTCGGGAGAACGCCCTAGCACAGATACGCAGTATTTT; CDR3: CASSSGERPSTDTQYF
D: NA; V: TRBV3-1/TRBV3-2; size: NA; J: TRBJ1-5; DNA: TGTGCCAGCAGCCAACAGTTCAATCAGCCCCAGCATTTT; CDR3: CASSQQFNQPQHF
D: NA; V: TRBV19; size: NA; J: TRBJ2-2; DNA: TGTGCCAGTACCGCAGGGGCCGGGGAGCTGTTTTTT; CDR3: CASTAGAGELFF
D: NA; V: TRBV29-1; size: NA; J: TRBJ2-7; DNA: TGCAGCGTTTCCCCAGAACGAGGGCCCGAGCAGTACTTC; CDR3: CSVSPERGPEQYF
D: NA; V: TRBV28; size: NA; J: TRBJ1-5; DNA: TGTGCCAGCAGTTCTCCAGGGTATAGCAATCAGCCCCAGCATTTT; CDR3: CASSSPGYSNQPQHF
D: TRBD2; V: TRBV6-5; size: NA; J: TRBJ2-1; DNA: TGTGCCAGCAGTTACGGCGGAGCGGGAGGGCGTAATGAGCAGTTCTTC; CDR3: CASSYGGAGGRNEQFF
D: NA; V: TRBV3-1/TRBV3-2; size: NA; J: TRBJ1-1; DNA: TGTGCCAGCAGCCAAGTTGAGGGAGGAACTGAAGCTTTCTTT; CDR3: CASSQVEGGTEAFF
D: TRBD2; V: TRBV28; size: NA; J: TRBJ2-7; DNA: TGTGCCAGCAGTTTGAACGGGAGGGCCGTCGACGAGCAGTACTTC; CDR3: CASSLNGRAVDEQYF
D: NA; V: TRBV2; size: NA; J: TRBJ2-1; DNA: TGTGCCAGCTCCCAACAGGTATATGAGCAGTTCTTC; CDR3: CASSQQVYEQFF
D: NA; V: TRBV7-9; size: NA; J: TRBJ2-1; DNA: TGTGCCAGCAGCTTCAGAGGTGAGCAGTTCTTC; CDR3: CASSFRGEQFF
D: NA; V: TRBV19; size: NA; J: TRBJ1-6; DNA: TGTGCCAGTAGTTCCGGGGAATCTGTGTTTTCACCCCTCCACTTT; CDR3: CASSSGESVFSPLHF
D: TRBD1; V: TRBV5-6; size: NA; J: TRBJ2-2; DNA: TGTGCCAGCAGAGCAGGGGGCGCCGACACCGGGGAGCTGTTTTTT; CDR3: CASRAGGADTGELFF
D: NA; V: TRBV11-2; size: NA; J: TRBJ2-1; DNA: TGTGCCAGCAGCGTGAAGGAGTCCGCCTACAATGAGCAGTTCTTC; CDR3: CASSVKESAYNEQFF
D: TRBD1; V: TRBV19; size: NA; J: TRBJ1-5; DNA: TGTGCCAGTGCCGGGACAGGGAACCAGCCCCAGCATTTT; CDR3: CASAGTGNQPQHF